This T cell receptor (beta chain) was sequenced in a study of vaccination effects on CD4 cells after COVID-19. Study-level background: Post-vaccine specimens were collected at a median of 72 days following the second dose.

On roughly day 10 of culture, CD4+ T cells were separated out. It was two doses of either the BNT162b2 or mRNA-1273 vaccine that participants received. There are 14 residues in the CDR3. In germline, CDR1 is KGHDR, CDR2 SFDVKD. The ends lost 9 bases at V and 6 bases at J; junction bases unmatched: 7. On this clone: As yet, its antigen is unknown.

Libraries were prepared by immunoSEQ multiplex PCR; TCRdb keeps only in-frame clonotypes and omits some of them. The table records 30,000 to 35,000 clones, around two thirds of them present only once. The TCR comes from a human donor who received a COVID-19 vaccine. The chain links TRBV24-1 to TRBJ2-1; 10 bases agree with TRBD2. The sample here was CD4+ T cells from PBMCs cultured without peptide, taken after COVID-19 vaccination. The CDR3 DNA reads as TGTGCCACCGGTAGCGGGAGGTTTGCCAATGAGCAGTTCTTC. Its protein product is CATGSGRFANEQFF.